This entry is about one T cell receptor beta chain. Its antigen remains unknown. These data originate in a study of blood T cells in healthy people across ages. Points from the study as a whole: Observed TCR beta diversity showed a strong correlation with the percentage of naive T cells as measured by flow cytometry. PBMCs went unsorted, and a conclusive naive versus antigen-experienced comparison was therefore prevented. Age showed a roughly linear inverse relationship with TCR beta diversity per million T cells.

The germline CDR1 and CDR2 sequences are MNHEY and SVGAGI. The CDR3 covers 14 residues. V was pared by 6 bases and J by 7 bases, with 15 bases between. A second PCR of 7 to 11 cycles used a sample-barcoded 5' primer and a J-beta primer mix. TCRdb independently ran MiXCR on the 5' RACE reads; one entry per CDR3 protein. This table has roughly 800,000 distinct CDR3 sequences, 58% appearing once. The material sequenced was blood. This chain joins TRBV6-5 and TRBJ1-4; D might be TRBD1 (6 bases). The TCR comes from a young man in good health. This chain's CDR3 is CASRSGAFREKLFF. CDR3 bases: TGTGCCAGCAGATCAGGGGCTTTTCGTGAAAAACTGTTTTTT.